These 21 T cell receptor beta chains share one sample of origin, sequenced in a study of CD8 T cells in Susac syndrome. It was with random hexamers that roughly 0.5 to 1 ug RNA was reverse transcribed. TCRdb re-derived calls from the immunoSEQ multiplex PCR reads in MiXCR, one entry per CDR3 protein. The data show roughly 200,000 distinct CDR3 sequences, with 90% to 95% seen just once and around 0.15% held by the top ten. Input material: CD8+ T cells from PBMCs. All receptors come from a human donor with multiple sclerosis.

The chain links TRBV20-1 to TRBJ2-7; D might be TRBD1 (5 bases). Trimming took 3 bases from V and 0 from J, leaving 9 bases between them. CDR1 and CDR2 (germline): DFQATT, SNEGSKA (reference sequence). This CDR3 has 13 amino acids. This CDR3 reads CSARVDSSYEQYF. The CDR3 DNA follows: TGCAGTGCTAGGGTCGACAGCTCCTACGAGCAGTACTTC.

This sequence joins TRBV20-1 and TRBJ2-3; 16 nucleotides line up with TRBD2. The CDR3 is 18 residues long. Germline CDR1 DFQATT, CDR2 SNEGSKA (reference sequence). After removal of 0 bases from V and 7 bases from J, the junction contained 10 bases not matched to a gene. The CDR3 region has the DNA TGCAGTGCTAGAGATCTTGGGACTAGCGGGGGGGCTCAGTATACGCAGTATTTT. Translation: CSARDLGTSGGAQYTQYF.

This clonotype has a single count. The V gene is TRBV29-1, the J gene TRBJ1-1; TRBD1 is a possible D gene (6 bases). The CDR3 has 11 residues. Trimming left V 6 bases short and J 4 bases short, with 9 bases between. The germline V gene encodes CDR1 SQVTM and CDR2 ANQGSEA. Here the CDR3 reads CSVGGGTEAFF. In DNA form, the CDR3 reads TGCAGCGTAGGAGGGGGCACTGAAGCTTTCTTT.

The chain combines TRBV29-1 with TRBJ2-3, with 14 bases aligning to TRBD2. Trimming cost V 3 bases and J 2 bases; bases outside gene matches: 4. The germline CDR1 and CDR2 sequences are SQVTM and ANQGSEA. The CDR3 loop spans 16 amino acids. Written as DNA, the CDR3 is TGCAGCGTTGACGGGACTAGCGGGAGTCTCACAGATACGCAGTATTTT. Translating it yields CSVDGTSGSLTDTQYF.

The V and J genes are TRBV6-5 and TRBJ1-2; D call uncertain. Germline CDR1 MNHEY, CDR2 SVGAGI. V dropped 6 bases and J dropped 1 base, with 3 bases sitting between them. This CDR3 spans 11 amino acids. The CDR3: CASRYNYGYTF. The DNA of the CDR3 is TGTGCCAGCAGATATAACTATGGCTACACCTTC.

The chain uses TRBV9 and TRBJ1-1, with D unresolved. The CDR3 loop spans 15 amino acids. Trimming removed 0 bases at V and 2 bases at J, with 11 bases between. Germline-derived CDR1 and CDR2 are SGDLS and YYNGEE. CDR3: CASSVVSHPNTEAFF. The CDR3 nucleotides are TGTGCCAGCAGCGTAGTAAGCCACCCAAACACTGAAGCTTTCTTT.

The chain employs TRBV12-3 or TRBV12-4 and TRBJ1-5; D unclear. The CDR3 spans 12 residues. V was cut by 5 bases and J by 6 bases, with 8 bases left in between. CDR3 coding DNA: TGTGCCAGCAGTGCGCCAAGTCAGCCCCAGCATTTT. Encoded protein: CASSAPSQPQHF.

The chain is built from TRBV7-9 and TRBJ1-5; D uncertain. The CDR3 consists of 13 residues. Looked up from germline, CDR1 is SEHNR and CDR2 is FQNEAQ (reference sequence). The V gene lost 5 bases and the J gene lost 11 bases, with 16 bases spanning the gap. The CDR3 bases are TGTGCCAGCAGCGTTGGACCGACCGCGACCCAGCATTTT. Its protein is CASSVGPTATQHF.

J is TRBJ2-7 and V is TRBV30, with D tentatively TRBD2 (6 bases). The CDR3 runs 13 residues. Germline V gene lookup returns CDR1 GTSNPN and CDR2 SVGIG (reference sequence). Trimming removed 4 bases from V and 2 bases from J, with 12 bases in between. The CDR3 is CAWTPGTPYEQYF. CDR3 bases: TGTGCCTGGACACCCGGGACTCCCTACGAGCAGTACTTC.

The chain is built from TRBV12-3 or TRBV12-4 and TRBJ2-7; the D is unclear. V was shortened by 2 bases and J by 7 bases, with 9 bases between the two germline ends. This CDR3 is built from 12 residues. DNA of the CDR3: TGTGCCAGCAGTTTATCGGTGTGGGAGCAGTACTTC. Protein: CASSLSVWEQYF.

V usage is TRBV29-1 and J usage is TRBJ1-1; D perhaps matches TRBD1 (5 bases). The V gene lost 7 bases and the J gene lost 1 base, with 13 bases spanning the gap. Germline lookup yields CDR1 SQVTM and CDR2 ANQGSEA. The CDR3 is made up of 13 amino acids. DNA of the CDR3: TGCAGCGGGGGGGTACAGCGGAACACTGAAGCTTTCTTT. Its translation: CSGGVQRNTEAFF. Combining the CDR3 with reference TRBV29-1 and TRBJ1-1 gives the whole variable domain SAVISQKPSRDICQRGTSLTIQCQVDSQVTMMFWYRQQPGQSLTLIATANQGSEATYESGFVIDKFPISRPNLTFSTLTVSNMSPEDSSIYLCSGGVQRNTEAFFGQGTRLTVV.

This clonotype was counted once. J is TRBJ2-1 and V is TRBV5-1; 7 bases are shared with TRBD1. Germline CDR1 is SGHRS and CDR2 is YFSETQ. J was trimmed by 7 bases and V by 4 bases; bases with no gene match: 14. The CDR3 totals 16 residues. DNA for the CDR3: TGCGCCAGCAGCCTCCCCTACAGGGGTCTTTTGAATGAGCAGTTCTTC. It encodes CASSLPYRGLLNEQFF.

This clonotype was observed a single time. The J gene is TRBJ1-1, the V gene TRBV6-2 or TRBV6-3; D is unclear. The V gene lost 0 bases and the J gene lost 10 bases, with 15 bases spanning the gap. CDR1 and CDR2 (germline): MNHEY, SVGEGT. The CDR3 sequence is 14 residues long. The CDR3 sequence: CASSYSTAGSLAFF. The CDR3 DNA reads as TGTGCCAGCAGTTACTCGACTGCTGGGAGTCTAGCTTTCTTT.

V gene TRBV19 combines with J gene TRBJ1-6, with unresolved D. Trimming took 5 bases from V and 5 from J, leaving 10 bases between them. Per the germline V gene, CDR1 is LNHDA and CDR2 is SQIVND (reference sequence). This CDR3 contains 14 residues. The CDR3 protein is CASSWGGNNSPLHF. The CDR3 DNA is TGTGCCAGTAGTTGGGGAGGCAATAATTCACCCCTCCACTTT.

V usage is TRBV30 and J usage is TRBJ2-2, with 9 nucleotides matching TRBD2. CDR1 GTSNPN and CDR2 SVGIG come from the germline V gene (reference sequence). The CDR3 runs 16 residues. V lost 4 bases, J lost 3 bases, and 9 bases stayed unmatched. The CDR3 is CAWTTLERGDTGELFF. Here the CDR3 DNA reads TGTGCCTGGACCACCCTTGAGCGGGGGGACACCGGGGAGCTGTTTTTT.

This clonotype has a single count. J is TRBJ2-1 and V is TRBV5-1, with 11 bases that match TRBD2. This CDR3 is built from 15 residues. Germline V CDR1 and CDR2: SGHRS, YFSETQ. Losses at the gene ends were 5 bases for V and 8 bases for J; bases not matched to a gene: 9. CDR3 region: CASSPTSGKYDEQFF. Written as DNA, the CDR3 is TGCGCCAGCAGTCCGACTAGCGGGAAATACGATGAGCAGTTCTTC.

The V and J genes are TRBV7-9 and TRBJ1-2; no firm D call. V gave up 4 bases and J gave up 8 bases, with 11 bases separating them. Per the germline V gene, CDR1 is SEHNR and CDR2 is FQNEAQ (reference sequence). CDR3 size: 12 residues. CDR3 amino acids: CASSSFPRGYTF. The CDR3 region has the DNA TGTGCCAGCAGCTCATTTCCTAGAGGCTACACCTTC.

The chain uses TRBV9 and TRBJ1-2; no reliable D call. The CDR3 covers 12 residues. Germline-derived CDR1 and CDR2 are SGDLS and YYNGEE. V dropped 6 bases and J dropped 4 bases, with 10 bases sitting between them. Written as DNA, the CDR3 is TGTGCCAGCACTAGCGGTCTCTATGGCTACACCTTC. Translated, it gives CASTSGLYGYTF.

V gene TRBV7-9 combines with J gene TRBJ2-7, with D unresolved. Germline assignment: CDR1 SEHNR and CDR2 FQNEAQ (reference sequence). Deletions cut 4 bases from V and 3 bases from J, with 16 bases between. CDR3 size: 15 residues. The CDR3 region is CASSSSPRSGYEQYF. CDR3 nucleotides: TGTGCCAGCAGCTCATCACCAAGGTCCGGCTACGAGCAGTACTTC.

In regard to this clonotype: One end of the junction fails to match germline, which may point to a read error. V and J are TRBV27 and TRBJ2-1; 10 positions match TRBD2. Germline CDR1 and CDR2: MNHEY and SMNVEV (reference sequence). This CDR3 is 14 amino acids long. In DNA, the CDR3 is TGTACCAGCAGTTTATTAGCGGGGGGCAATGAGCAGTTCTTC. Encoded protein: CTSSLLAGGNEQFF.

V and J are TRBV5-6 and TRBJ1-2, with D unclear. The CDR3 runs 13 residues. Trimming shortened V by 0 bases and J by 4 bases, and 7 bases separated the two germline ends. CDR1 is SGHDT and CDR2 is YYEEEE in the germline V gene. In DNA, the CDR3 is TGTGCCAGCAGCTTGGGGTCAGCCTATGGCTACACCTTC. This codes for CASSLGSAYGYTF.